The entry below gives a single T cell receptor beta chain sequence along with its context. The length of the CDR3 is 15 residues. Germline trimming cut 5 bases from V and 3 bases from J; bases unmatched to any gene: 4. CDR1 is LNHDA, CDR2 SQIVND, per germline (reference sequence). The data were taken from a study of blood T cell repertoires in COVID-19. Study details: Researchers got acute and convalescent COVID-19 samples from the United States, Italy and Spain.

TCRdb's copy holds only in-frame clones and misses some; the assay was immunoSEQ multiplex PCR. The table lists about 260,000 clones, approximately 88% of them singletons. Specimen: PBMCs or T cells enriched from blood (not recorded which). V gene TRBV19 combines with J gene TRBJ2-2; 9 positions match TRBD2. The receptor was derived from a woman aged 40 to 50 with acute COVID-19. The CDR3 sequence: CASSPGLAHTGELFF. The CDR3 nucleotides read TGTGCCAGTAGTCCGGGACTAGCCCACACCGGGGAGCTGTTTTTT.